What follows is one T cell receptor (beta chain) and its context. Time point indicated: peripheral blood 6 weeks after treatment start. The source of the sample is a study of PD-L1 blockade in urothelial cancer. TCRdb's copy holds only in-frame clones and misses some; the assay was immunoSEQ multiplex PCR. The sample has over 20,000 clones, about 93% seen once. The V segment lost 2 bases and the J segment 8 bases; nucleotides outside the gene matches: 9. The V gene's germline CDR1 is PRHDT and CDR2 FYEKMQ (reference sequence). CDR3 length: 17 residues. The source was PBMCs, collected around atezolizumab (anti-PD-L1) treatment. The chain couples TRBV13 to TRBJ2-4; 13 bases line up with TRBD2. The origin of this receptor is a woman aged 60 to 75 with urothelial cancer. The CDR3 DNA follows: TGTGCCAGCAGCTTAAGACTAGCGGGGGGCCCCGGGGACATTCAGTACTTC. Residues: CASSLRLAGGPGDIQYF. The variable domain in full, completed from reference TRBV13 and TRBJ2-4, reads AAGVIQSPRHLIKEKRETATLKCYPIPRHDTVYWYQQGPGQDPQFLISFYEKMQSDKGSIPDRFSAQQFSDYHSELNMSSLELGDSALYFCASSLRLAGGPGDIQYFGAGTRLSVL.